What follows are 27 T cell receptor beta chains derived from one specimen sequenced in a study of blood T cell repertoires in COVID-19. Measured with immunoSEQ multiplex PCR; TCRdb has only the in-frame clones, and not every one. The sample includes some 120,000 clones, over 80% of them seen just once. Material for sequencing was peripheral blood. The receptors originated from a man aged 25-45 years with acute or convalescent COVID-19.

The sample holds one count of this clone. This chain links TRBV4-2 with TRBJ1-2; D unclear. V was trimmed by 4 bases and J by 2 bases, leaving 17 bases between them. Germline V lookup: CDR1 LGHNA, CDR2 YNFKEQ. The CDR3 is 16 amino acids. CDR3 DNA sequence: TGTGCCAGCAGCCCCTACCTATATGCGGGGAACTATGGCTACACCTTC. Amino acids: CASSPYLYAGNYGYTF.

The genes are TRBV6-5 and TRBJ2-3; D possibly corresponds to TRBD2 (5 bases). V lost 8 bases to trimming and J lost 2 bases, with 14 bases between them. CDR3 length equals 14 residues. The germline gives CDR1 MNHEY, CDR2 SVGAGI. CDR3 in DNA: TGTGCCAGCGAAGGCGGGTTACACACAGATACGCAGTATTTT. Amino acids: CASEGGLHTDTQYF.

V usage is TRBV19 and J usage is TRBJ1-2; D ambiguous. The germline V gene encodes CDR1 LNHDA and CDR2 SQIVND (reference sequence). The CDR3 is made up of 16 amino acids. Trimming took off 0 bases at V and 3 bases at J, with 14 bases between the two ends. In nucleotides, the CDR3 is TGTGCCAGTAGTATAGATCTAAAACGAGAATACTATGGCTACACCTTC. Encoded protein: CASSIDLKREYYGYTF.

This chain uses TRBV10-3 with TRBJ2-6; D ambiguous. The germline V gene encodes CDR1 ENHRY and CDR2 SYGVKD. The CDR3 extends over 15 amino acids. V was trimmed by 6 bases and J by 0 bases, leaving 9 bases between them. The CDR3 protein is CAIRGRYSGANVLTF. The DNA for the CDR3 is TGTGCCATCAGGGGCCGGTACTCTGGGGCCAACGTCCTGACTTTC.

This sequence joins TRBV5-1 and TRBJ1-1; 7 bases match TRBD1. V trimming: 4 bases; J trimming: 4 bases; junction bases outside the gene matches: 25. The germline CDR1 and CDR2 sequences are SGHRS and YFSETQ. The CDR3 runs 20 residues. The CDR3 DNA reads TGCGCCAGCAGCCTCAGAGACCGGACAGGATCCATACTGGGGGGCACTGAAGCTTTCTTT. This encodes CASSLRDRTGSILGGTEAFF.

This chain uses TRBV3-1 (or the pseudogene TRBV3-2) with TRBJ1-5; D unclear. Trimming stripped 7 bases from V and 0 bases from J, with 10 bases between. Germline V CDR1 and CDR2: LGHDT, YNNKEL (reference sequence). This CDR3 comprises 14 residues. CDR3 DNA sequence: TGTGCCAGCACCTCCGGGAATAGCAATCAGCCCCAGCATTTT. Translated, it gives CASTSGNSNQPQHF.

This clone was seen a handful of times. The rearrangement joins TRBV7-8 to TRBJ1-5; TRBD1 matches 9 bases. The CDR3 spans 15 residues. CDR1 is SGHVS, CDR2 FQNEAQ, per germline. The V segment lost 1 base and the J segment 6 bases; nucleotides outside the gene matches: 4. The CDR3 is CASSLDRTGAQPQHF. As DNA, the CDR3 is TGTGCCAGCAGCTTAGACAGGACAGGGGCTCAGCCCCAGCATTTT. Based on the CDR3 plus reference TRBV7-8 and TRBJ1-5, the full variable domain is GAGVSQSPRYKVAKRGQDVALRCDPISGHVSLFWYQQALGQGPEFLTYFQNEAQLDKSGLPSDRFFAERPEGSVSTLKIQRTQQEDSAVYLCASSLDRTGAQPQHFGDGTRLSIL.

The V call is TRBV27, the J call TRBJ1-2, with 8 bases aligning to TRBD1. CDR1 is MNHEY, CDR2 SMNVEV, per germline (reference sequence). With V trimmed by 3 bases and J by 5 bases, 2 bases remained unmatched. The CDR3 consists of 13 residues. The chain's CDR3 is CASSFQGAYGYTF. For the CDR3, the DNA is TGTGCCAGCAGTTTCCAGGGGGCTTATGGCTACACCTTC.

CDR3 sequence: CAISRTGANYGYTF. The CDR3 DNA reads as TGTGCCATCAGTAGGACAGGCGCTAACTATGGCTACACCTTC. The chain uses TRBV10-3 and TRBJ1-2; TRBD1 matches 7 bases. This CDR3 region has 14 residues. The V and J ends lost 5 bases and 0 bases, in that order; junction bases with no gene match: 3. Germline loops: CDR1 ENHRY, CDR2 SYGVKD.

This sequence joins TRBV6-6 and TRBJ2-5; 8 bases agree with TRBD1. The CDR3 contains 16 residues. Germline V CDR1 and CDR2: MNHNY, SVGAGI (reference sequence). J gave up 2 bases and V 7 bases, and 12 bases lay outside the gene matches. The CDR3 bases are TGTGCCAGCACCCCACGGCAGGGACAGGCACAAGAGACCCAGTACTTC. It is translated as CASTPRQGQAQETQYF.

V is TRBV5-1 and J is TRBJ2-1, with TRBD2 matching over 12 bases. This CDR3 spans 14 amino acids. CDR1 is SGHRS, CDR2 YFSETQ, per germline. Germline trimming cut 7 bases from V and 8 bases from J; bases unmatched to any gene: 7. Here the CDR3 DNA reads TGCGCCAGCGCACTAGCGGGAGGATCGTATGAGCAGTTCTTC. Encoded protein: CASALAGGSYEQFF.

This chain links TRBV27 with TRBJ2-2, with TRBD2 identical over 10 bases. The trim removed 3 bases at V and 5 bases at J, leaving 6 bases unmatched. Germline-derived CDR1 and CDR2 are MNHEY and SMNVEV (reference sequence). The CDR3 length is 16 residues. In DNA form, the CDR3 reads TGTGCCAGCAGTTTGAGAGGACTAGCGGTAACCGGGGAGCTGTTTTTT. Its protein product is CASSLRGLAVTGELFF.

J is TRBJ1-1 and V is TRBV6-1; weak D call: TRBD1 (6 bases). This CDR3 contains 16 residues. Germline V gives CDR1 MNHNS, CDR2 SASEGT. The V end lost 4 bases, the J end lost 1 base, and 16 bases lay between the germline ends. Here the CDR3 reads CASSVLTGRPNTEAFF. CDR3 nucleotide sequence: TGTGCCAGCAGTGTGTTAACAGGGCGGCCGAACACTGAAGCTTTCTTT.

This clone was detected a few times. For the CDR3, the DNA is TGTGCCAGTAGTATAGGACAGGGGCTACCGAACACTGAAGCTTTCTTT. Its protein product is CASSIGQGLPNTEAFF. The chain employs TRBV19 and TRBJ1-1; 8 positions agree with TRBD1. This CDR3 spans 16 amino acids. Per the germline V gene, CDR1 is LNHDA and CDR2 is SQIVND (reference sequence). The V segment lost 1 base and the J segment 1 base; nucleotides outside the gene matches: 5.

In regard to this clone: The identical CDR3 is also encoded by other nucleotide sequences in the sample. J is TRBJ1-2 and V is TRBV3-1 (or the pseudogene TRBV3-2); tentative D call: TRBD1 (5 bases). Trimming pared 2 bases from V and 4 bases from J, leaving 5 bases between. This CDR3 has 12 amino acids. CDR1 is LGHDT and CDR2 is YNNKEL in the germline V gene (reference sequence). The CDR3 DNA sequence: TGTGCCAGCAGCCAACAGGGCTATGGCTACACCTTC. Residues: CASSQQGYGYTF.

This chain uses TRBV7-9 with TRBJ2-5; TRBD2 agrees at 9 bases. The J segment lost 1 base and the V segment lost 2 bases, leaving 2 bases of the junction unmatched. Germline lookup yields CDR1 SEHNR and CDR2 FQNEAQ (reference sequence). The CDR3 covers 15 residues. The CDR3 spells CASSLLAGSQETQYF. In nucleotides, the CDR3 is TGTGCCAGCAGCTTACTAGCGGGGTCCCAAGAGACCCAGTACTTC.

Points on this clone: Different DNA sequences within this sample yield the same CDR3. The chain has TRBV5-1 and TRBJ2-7, with D tentatively TRBD1 (5 bases). Germline V CDR1 and CDR2: SGHRS, YFSETQ. CDR3 length: 13 amino acids. V gave up 4 bases and J gave up 1 base, with 9 bases separating them. In nucleotides, the CDR3 is TGCGCCAGCAGCCAGGGTGGGTCCTACGAGCAGTACTTC. Residues: CASSQGGSYEQYF.

The gene calls are TRBV19 and TRBJ1-2; TRBD1 matches at 7 bases. V shed 11 bases and J 5 bases; nucleotides not matched to a gene: 14. CDR3 length: 14 amino acids. Germline-derived CDR1 and CDR2 are LNHDA and SQIVND (reference sequence). The CDR3 reads CAVGTVGFPYGYTF. In nucleotides, the CDR3 is TGTGCCGTCGGGACAGTGGGCTTCCCGTATGGCTACACCTTC.

The rearrangement joins TRBV9 to TRBJ1-1; D unresolved. V was cut by 0 bases and J by 0 bases, with 9 bases left in between. The CDR3 is 15 residues long. Germline V CDR1 and CDR2: SGDLS, YYNGEE. The CDR3 DNA follows: TGTGCCAGCAGCGTAGCCGGAGGACTGAACACTGAAGCTTTCTTT. Its translation is CASSVAGGLNTEAFF.

This clone was counted a single time. V usage is TRBV9 and J usage is TRBJ2-1, with 10 nucleotides matching TRBD2. Germline V lookup: CDR1 SGDLS, CDR2 YYNGEE. CDR3 length: 15 amino acids. V shed 3 bases, J shed 8 bases, and the junction held 8 bases outside the gene matches. The CDR3 DNA sequence: TGTGCCAGCAGCGCGCAGCGGGGGGGCCTCGATGAGCAGTTCTTC. This gives the protein CASSAQRGGLDEQFF.

The chain recombines TRBV5-1 with TRBJ1-2, with 8 bases matching TRBD1. The germline CDR1 and CDR2 sequences are SGHRS and YFSETQ. With 0 bases clipped from V and 4 bases from J, the junction kept 5 bases outside the gene matches. The CDR3 runs to 15 residues. CDR3 sequence reads: CASSLEGTGIYGYTF. CDR3 DNA sequence: TGCGCCAGCAGCTTGGAGGGGACAGGCATCTATGGCTACACCTTC. The full variable domain, its missing parts supplied by reference TRBV5-1 and TRBJ1-2, is KAGVTQTPRYLIKTRGQQVTLSCSPISGHRSVSWYQQTPGQGLQFLFEYFSETQRNKGNFPGRFSGRQFSNSRSEMNVSTLELGDSALYLCASSLEGTGIYGYTFGSGTRLTVV.

V and J are TRBV12-5 and TRBJ2-3; D possibly corresponds to TRBD1 (6 bases). The ends were cut back, 5 bases at V and 3 bases at J, with 15 bases in the middle. The CDR3 consists of 15 residues. Germline V CDR1 and CDR2: LGHNT, FRNRAP. The CDR3 loop reads CASGVLGARTDTQYF. The CDR3 bases are TGTGCTAGTGGTGTTCTGGGGGCTCGGACAGATACGCAGTATTTT.

The chain combines TRBV12-5 with TRBJ1-1, with D perhaps TRBD1 (6 bases). V lost 5 bases to trimming and J lost 0 bases, with 13 bases between them. The CDR3 length is 15 residues. Germline V gives CDR1 LGHNT, CDR2 FRNRAP. The CDR3 DNA reads TGTGCTAGTGGTGACACAGGGTTTTTGAACACTGAAGCTTTCTTT. Translation: CASGDTGFLNTEAFF.

This clone was found a few times. This CDR3 reads CAWSTISPPGREQYF. The CDR3 coding sequence is TGTGCCTGGAGTACGATATCCCCCCCGGGGAGGGAGCAGTACTTC. The chain has TRBV30 and TRBJ2-7; perhaps TRBD2 as D (6 bases). The CDR3 covers 15 residues. V was clipped by 2 bases and J by 7 bases, with 21 bases between them. Germline V lookup: CDR1 GTSNPN, CDR2 SVGIG (reference sequence).

The V and J genes are TRBV7-2 and TRBJ2-7, with D perhaps matching TRBD1 (6 bases). V was clipped by 4 bases and J by 6 bases, with 13 bases between them. This CDR3 contains 13 residues. The germline V gene encodes CDR1 SGHTA and CDR2 FQGNSA. The CDR3 DNA is TGTGCCAGCAGCTCGGACAGTTTCGGCGAGCAGTACTTC. The encoded protein is CASSSDSFGEQYF.

Concerning this clone itself: Different DNA sequences within this sample yield the same CDR3. The chain employs TRBV4-3 and TRBJ1-2; a possible D gene is TRBD1 (6 bases). Germline V gives CDR1 LGHNA, CDR2 YSLEER. V was shortened by 3 bases and J by 8 bases, with 13 bases between the two germline ends. The CDR3 loop spans 13 amino acids. The CDR3, as DNA: TGCGCCAGCAGCCAGGGGCAGGGGCTCGGCTACACCTTC. Protein sequence: CASSQGQGLGYTF.

The genes are TRBV20-1 and TRBJ2-7; no reliable D call. This CDR3 region has 14 residues. CDR1 is DFQATT and CDR2 is SNEGSKA in the germline V gene (reference sequence). The germline V and J ends were trimmed by 3 bases and 2 bases, with 14 bases remaining between them. The DNA of the CDR3 is TGCAGTGCTAGTCCCGAGGAGTCGGCCTACGAGCAGTACTTC. Translated: CSASPEESAYEQYF.